Following are 5 T cell receptor beta chains from one sample sequenced in a study of blood T cell repertoires in COVID-19. Measured with immunoSEQ multiplex PCR; TCRdb has only the in-frame clones, and not every one. The repertoire holds around 240,000 clones, with approximately 84% as singletons. Sequences were obtained from peripheral blood. These receptors originate from a woman older than 75 with acute or convalescent COVID-19.

This clone has only a few counts. CDR3 loop: CASSRRDTNSPLHF. The CDR3 nucleotides read TGTGCCAGCAGCCGCCGGGACACGAATTCACCCCTCCACTTT. V usage is TRBV9 and J usage is TRBJ1-6; D is possibly TRBD1 (6 bases). With 4 bases removed from V and 7 bases from J, the gap between germline ends came to 12 bases. Germline lookup yields CDR1 SGDLS and CDR2 YYNGEE. CDR3 length: 14 residues.

The rearrangement uses TRBV3-1 (or the pseudogene TRBV3-2) and TRBJ2-2; D not certain. Looked up from germline, CDR1 is LGHDT and CDR2 is YNNKEL (reference sequence). V was cut by 8 bases and J by 4 bases, with 14 bases left in between. The CDR3 totals 14 residues. Here the CDR3 reads CASGTLETTGELFF. For the CDR3, the DNA is TGTGCCAGCGGAACCCTGGAGACCACCGGGGAGCTGTTTTTT.

The rearrangement uses TRBV6-2 or TRBV6-3 and TRBJ2-3, with TRBD2 matching over 8 bases. The trim removed 2 bases at V and 2 bases at J, leaving 6 bases unmatched. Germline V gene sequence: CDR1 MNHEY, CDR2 SVGEGT. There are 16 residues in the CDR3. DNA for the CDR3: TGTGCCAGCAGTTACGGGCGGGGGGCATCCACAGATACGCAGTATTTT. It codes for CASSYGRGASTDTQYF.

The chain uses TRBV19 and TRBJ2-2; 9 nucleotides align to TRBD2. Trimming at V came to 4 bases and at J to 0 bases, leaving 3 bases not matched to a gene. Germline V lookup: CDR1 LNHDA, CDR2 SQIVND (reference sequence). This CDR3 contains 16 residues. This chain's CDR3 is CASSNGLASNTGELFF. CDR3 bases: TGTGCCAGTAGTAATGGACTAGCGTCGAACACCGGGGAGCTGTTTTTT.

The chain is built from TRBV10-3 and TRBJ1-2, with D unclear. This CDR3 has 13 amino acids. The V gene's germline CDR1 is ENHRY and CDR2 SYGVKD. V was cut by 8 bases and J by 3 bases, with 13 bases left in between. The CDR3 DNA follows: TGTGCCATCGGCGGGGTCGTGGACTATGGCTACACCTTC. It codes for CAIGGVVDYGYTF.